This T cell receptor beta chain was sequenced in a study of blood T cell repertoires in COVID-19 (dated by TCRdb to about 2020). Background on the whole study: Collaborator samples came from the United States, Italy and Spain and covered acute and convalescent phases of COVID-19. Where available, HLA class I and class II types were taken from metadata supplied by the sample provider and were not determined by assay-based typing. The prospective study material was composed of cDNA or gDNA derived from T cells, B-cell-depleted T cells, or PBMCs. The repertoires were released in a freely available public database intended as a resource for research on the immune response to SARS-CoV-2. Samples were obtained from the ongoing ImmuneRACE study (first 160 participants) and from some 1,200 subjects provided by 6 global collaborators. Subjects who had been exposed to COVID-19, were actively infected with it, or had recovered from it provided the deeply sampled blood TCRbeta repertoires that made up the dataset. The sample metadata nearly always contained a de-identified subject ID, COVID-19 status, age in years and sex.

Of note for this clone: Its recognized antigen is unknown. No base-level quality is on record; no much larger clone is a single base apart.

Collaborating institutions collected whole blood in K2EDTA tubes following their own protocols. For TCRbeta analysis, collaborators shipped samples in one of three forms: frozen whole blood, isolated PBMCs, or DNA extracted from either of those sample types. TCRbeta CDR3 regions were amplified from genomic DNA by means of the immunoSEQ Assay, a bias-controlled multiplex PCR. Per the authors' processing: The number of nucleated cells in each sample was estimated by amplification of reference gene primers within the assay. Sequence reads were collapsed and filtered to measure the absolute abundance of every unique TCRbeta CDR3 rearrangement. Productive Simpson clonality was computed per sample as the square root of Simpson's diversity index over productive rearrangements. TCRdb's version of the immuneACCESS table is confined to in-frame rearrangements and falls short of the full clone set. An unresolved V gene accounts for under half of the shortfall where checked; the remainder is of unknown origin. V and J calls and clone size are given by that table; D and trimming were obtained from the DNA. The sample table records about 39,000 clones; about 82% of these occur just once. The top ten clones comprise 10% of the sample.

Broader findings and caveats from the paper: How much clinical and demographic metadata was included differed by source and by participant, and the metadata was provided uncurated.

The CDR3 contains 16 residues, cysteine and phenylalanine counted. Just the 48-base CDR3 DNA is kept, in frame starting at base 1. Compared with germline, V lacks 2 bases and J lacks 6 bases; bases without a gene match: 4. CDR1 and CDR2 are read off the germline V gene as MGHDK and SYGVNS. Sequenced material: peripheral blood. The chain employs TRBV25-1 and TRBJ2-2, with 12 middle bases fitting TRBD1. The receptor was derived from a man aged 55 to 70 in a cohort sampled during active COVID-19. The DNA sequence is TGTGCCAGCAGTGAACCGGGACAGGGGGCGTCCGGGGAGCTGTTTTTT. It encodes CASSEPGQGASGELFF.